This T cell receptor (beta chain) emerged from a study of cytomegalovirus exposure and HLA in healthy donors listed by TCRdb under 2017. A note on the overall study: According to an earlier analysis of 587 of the donors, some 170 million T cells yielded roughly 110 million unique TCR beta sequences and about 300 Gb of sequence data. To predict cytomegalovirus infection status, the study brought together high-throughput TCR immunosequencing, statistical association of individual TCRs with disease status, and machine learning. Alongside the repertoire data, information on donor age, sex, ethnicity and CMV serostatus was compiled. Across approximately 400 genotyped donors of the cohort, an average of roughly 230,000 unique TCR beta nucleotide sequences per donor were sequenced, and approximately 17% of those sequences were non-productive. All discovery cohort repertoires had been generated using a single sequencing platform. In addition to the first cohort of 666 subjects, a separate validation cohort of over 90 different subjects was used. Rather than drawing on any new phenotypic data, the later analysis identified candidate immune exposures from TCR beta sequences and the way those sequences occurred across donors. Genome-wide SNP genotypes for about 65% of the roughly 670 donors were used in a later genetic analysis, which treated that subset as a discovery cohort. The study aimed to test whether signatures of past pathogen exposure could be identified by cataloging public T cell receptors. The study used immunosequencing to profile the T cell repertoires of several hundred subjects and linked those repertoires to cytomegalovirus serostatus. An earlier analysis of around 580 of the donors used high-throughput TCR beta sequencing to judge whether each TCR beta V gene segment behaved as functional or pseudogenic. The number of typed donors differed by locus: roughly 629-640 for A, B, C, DRB1 and DQB1; 500 to 550 for DQA1; 606 for DPA1; and some 470 for DPB1. Of the roughly 400 genotyped donors, 70% to 90% were placed in the genetic ancestry cluster associated with self-reported Caucasian donors. Roughly 5 DR-DQ haplotypes were handled as single units for association and clustering because linkage in the cohort was strong. To study patterns of TCR occurrence, a later analysis re-analyzed previously published TCR beta repertoires from 666 donors and added high-resolution HLA genotyping. Both class I and class II loci were covered by HLA typing, at four-digit resolution. An early release that covered roughly 600 HLA-typed donors contained approximately 320 gigabases of sequencing data and 80 million or so unique TCR sequences.

Library preparation used the immunoSEQ multiplex PCR assay. A mixture of 60 forward primers for TCR Vbeta segments and 13 reverse primers for TCR Jbeta segments was used in the multiplex PCR. A multiplex PCR assay on genomic DNA amplified the CDR3 region of rearranged TCR beta genes. On the Illumina HiSeq System, the amplified TCR beta libraries were sequenced as 87-base-pair reads. The authors' pipeline ran thus. A later analysis counted about 76 million unique TCR beta chains across the 550 to 750 repertoires, and around 12 million of these chains were shared by at least two donors. A nearest-neighbor algorithm error-corrected the raw reads and collapsed the reads into unique sequences, merging closely related sequences to remove PCR and sequencing errors. To assign V, D and J gene segments, CDR3 sequences were aligned to IMGT reference sequences. For a sequence to be retained, a match of at least six nucleotides was required to both a V gene segment and a J gene segment. A rearrangement counted as productive if the CDR3 had no stop codons and remained in frame with V and J, and every other rearrangement counted as non-productive. CDR3 was defined according to IMGT convention as the region running from the second conserved V-encoded cysteine to the conserved J-encoded phenylalanine. Sequences without an unambiguous match to a single V gene segment were excluded from the earlier analysis of approximately 560 of the donors. An earlier analysis of 587 of the donors called V segments functional above 56.7% productive rearrangements and segregating when the between-donor standard deviation exceeded 5%. A statistical classification framework was built to diagnose cytomegalovirus status from the catalog of TCR beta chain sequences. In a later analysis, V and J genes were assigned by comparing TCR nucleotide sequences against IMGT/GENE-DB human TR gene sequences. The TCRdist pipeline was used in a later analysis to assign CDR3 sequences and most-parsimonious VDJ recombination scenarios. In a later analysis, each TCR beta chain was defined by its CDR3 amino acid sequence together with its V-gene family, and reads without a unique V-gene family were excluded. In a later analysis, 500 to 650 highly shared, low-generation-probability nucleotide sequences were removed to address suspected cross-contamination and a sequencing artifact. For each public chain, a later analysis derived a clonal expansion index from normalized ranks of inferred template counts within each repertoire. Generation probabilities in a later analysis came from a VDJ recombination model fitted to out-of-frame rearrangements, and those results were checked against IGoR. In a later analysis, hypergeometric tests were used to score TCR-TCR, TCR-HLA and TCR-CMV co-occurrence, with a repertoire-size bias correction applied to TCR pairs. In a later analysis, false discovery rates were estimated by permuting HLA or CMV assignments 20 times. In a later analysis, co-occurring TCRs were grouped using DBSCAN, with TCRdist sequence similarity added in when clustering inside HLA-allele-positive subsets. For co-occurrence clustering, repertoires with fewer than 30,000 or more than 120,000 public chains were excluded, along with about five repertoires with anomalous nucleotide sharing. Here the immuneACCESS table is served through TCRdb, limited to in-frame sequences with V and J called. Missing clones are a known gap in these copies; in checked studies unresolved V genes cover under half, and the rest lacks a known reason. V, J and clone size derive from that table, while D and trimming were established from the DNA sequence. This sample lists roughly 90,000 clones; less than 85% were detected once. The top ten hold 2.1% of the sample.

The cohort comprised 670 or so healthy bone marrow donors. At the time of sampling, every cohort member was nominally healthy, though immune exposures that went unrecorded were likely present. The donor tested CMV seronegative, placing the donor among the 350 to 400 seronegative members of the cohort. Every donor gave a peripheral blood sample, and the peripheral blood mononuclear cells from that sample were used for TCR beta sequencing. Genomic DNA was extracted from the blood cell samples with the Qiagen DNeasy Blood Extraction Kit. What the authors observed across the whole study: Cytomegalovirus status was reported to be diagnosed by the classifier with high specificity and sensitivity in both the original and validation cohorts. The sequencing pipeline was judged likely to have produced a cluster of highly shared sequence variants as a technical artifact. In this cohort, only TCR beta chains were sequenced, and detectable features were limited by the absence of alpha or paired-chain data. It was suggested by the authors that the approach could potentially be generalized to other disease states and immunological phenotypes. Some IMGT-functional V segments, including TRBV6-2 and TRBV6-3, could not be distinguished by the 87-base-pair reads and were therefore excluded. An association between a missense DCLRE1C variant and V-gene and J-gene trimming of TCR beta chains was found in a later genetic analysis and replicated in an independent cohort. At a false discovery rate of 0.05, a later analysis linked approximately 18,000 TCR beta sequences to specific HLA alleles. The only immune exposure information available for the cohort was CMV serostatus. In vitro tests confirmed that a few of the cytomegalovirus-associated TCR beta chains recognize cytomegalovirus antigens. The earlier analysis of approximately 540 of the donors excluded some 15 rarely observed V segments, including chromosome 9 orphons, because counts were too low. A further reported finding was that TCR beta sequences accurately predicted the HLA-A and HLA-B alleles for most subjects in the first cohort. In a later analysis, most CMV-associated TCR beta chains were found to appear HLA-restricted, with HLA associations seemingly driven largely by CMV exposure. A later genetic analysis reported fewer N-insertions in productive TCRs among donors in an Asian-associated ancestry cluster than the 666-donor mean. In a later analysis, HLA-associated TCR beta chains showed more clonal expansion and lower generation probabilities than non-associated chains that were equally common. A later analysis reported that several top co-occurrence clusters appeared linked to parvovirus B19, influenza, CMV and Epstein-Barr virus. In the study, roughly 160 TCR beta chains were listed as associated with cytomegalovirus. HLA typing was unavailable for some donors at each locus, so association tests used only the typed subset. In an earlier analysis of over 550 of the donors, most TCR beta V segments were observed in productive rearrangements about 87% or about 30% of the time, broadly matching IMGT annotations. Across donors, most TCR sequences were observed very rarely, whereas some public TCRs were present in many individuals. Linkage disequilibrium might explain the correlated functional status among segregating V segments, but an unknown experimental factor could not be excluded. Assigning TCR associations to individual alleles was difficult when HLA alleles, especially DR and DQ, strongly co-occurred. Roughly uniform sequencing depth across donors was assumed in presence/absence analyses, although this assumption may not hold. In a later analysis, TCR association rates were found to vary across HLA loci, with the most associated TCRs seen for DRB1 alleles and the fewest for HLA-C alleles.

As encoded in the germline V gene (reference sequence), CDR1 is PRHDT while CDR2 is FYEKMQ. A distance of 10 bases separates the germline ends of V and J, which lose 0 bases and 7 bases respectively. From its cysteine to its phenylalanine, the CDR3 spans 13 amino acids. The only DNA kept is the CDR3, 39 bases in frame from the first base. Comments on this clone: Its binding antigen is unknown. Per-base qualities were not stored, and no clone one base away is much larger.

This receptor chain uses TRBV13 and TRBJ2-7; the best D guess is TRBD2, with 6 bases matching. Material: PBMCs. The source is a man aged 18 to 30 in good health and CMV-seronegative. For the CDR3, the sequence is CASSLGQGGEQYF. The DNA sequence reads TGTGCCAGCAGCTTAGGCCAGGGAGGTGAGCAGTACTTC.